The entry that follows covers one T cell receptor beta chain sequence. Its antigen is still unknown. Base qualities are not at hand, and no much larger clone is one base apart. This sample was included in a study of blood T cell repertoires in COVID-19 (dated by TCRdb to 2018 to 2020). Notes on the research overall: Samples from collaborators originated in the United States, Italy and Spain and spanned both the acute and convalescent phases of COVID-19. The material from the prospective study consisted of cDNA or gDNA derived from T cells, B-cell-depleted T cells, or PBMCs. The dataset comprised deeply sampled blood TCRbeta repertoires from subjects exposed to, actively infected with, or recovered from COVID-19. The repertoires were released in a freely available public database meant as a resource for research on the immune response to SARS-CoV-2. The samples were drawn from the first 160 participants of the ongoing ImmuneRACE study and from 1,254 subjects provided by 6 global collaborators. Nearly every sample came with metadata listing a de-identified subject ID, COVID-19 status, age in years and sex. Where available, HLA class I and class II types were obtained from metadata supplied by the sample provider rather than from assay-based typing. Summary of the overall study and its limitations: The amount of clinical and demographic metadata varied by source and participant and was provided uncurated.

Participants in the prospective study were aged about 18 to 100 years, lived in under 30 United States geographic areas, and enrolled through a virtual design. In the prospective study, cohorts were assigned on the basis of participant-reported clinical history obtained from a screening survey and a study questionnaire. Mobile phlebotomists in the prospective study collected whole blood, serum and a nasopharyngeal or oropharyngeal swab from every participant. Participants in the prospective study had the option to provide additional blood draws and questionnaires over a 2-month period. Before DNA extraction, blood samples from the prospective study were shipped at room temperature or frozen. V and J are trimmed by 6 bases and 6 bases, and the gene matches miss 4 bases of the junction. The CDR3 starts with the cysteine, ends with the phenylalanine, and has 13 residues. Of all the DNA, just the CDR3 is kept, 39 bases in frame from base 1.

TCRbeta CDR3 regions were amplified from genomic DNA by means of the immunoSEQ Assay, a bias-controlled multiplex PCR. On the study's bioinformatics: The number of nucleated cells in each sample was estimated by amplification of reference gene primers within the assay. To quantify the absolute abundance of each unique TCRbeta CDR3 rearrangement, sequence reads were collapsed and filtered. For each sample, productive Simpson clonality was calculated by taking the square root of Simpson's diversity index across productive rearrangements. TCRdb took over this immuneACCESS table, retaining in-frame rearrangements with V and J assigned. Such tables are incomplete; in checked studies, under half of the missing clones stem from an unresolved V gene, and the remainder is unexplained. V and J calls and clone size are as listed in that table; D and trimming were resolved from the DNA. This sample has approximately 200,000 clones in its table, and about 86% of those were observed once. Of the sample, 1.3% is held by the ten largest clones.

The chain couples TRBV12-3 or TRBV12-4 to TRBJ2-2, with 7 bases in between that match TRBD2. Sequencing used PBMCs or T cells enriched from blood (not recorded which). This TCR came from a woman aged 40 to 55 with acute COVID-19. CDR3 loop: CASSRRGSGELFF. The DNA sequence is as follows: TGTGCCAGCAGCAGGCGGGGGTCCGGGGAGCTGTTTTTT.